This T cell receptor (beta chain) was captured by sequencing in a study of T cell responses to AZD1222 COVID-19 vaccine. Assay: immunoSEQ multiplex PCR; the TCRdb copy retains only in-frame clones and omits some. The sample carries roughly 93,000 clones, about 90% recorded once. General study findings and limits: It was only a handful of AZD1222 recipients who were seropositive at baseline. The reported proportion of spike-specific TCRs targeting unmutated variant regions was nearly half. Most donors were white British and more were female, and clonal diversity was possibly underestimated.

Concerning this clone: Its antigen is unknown.

After removal of 2 bases from V and 1 base from J, the junction contained 4 bases not matched to a gene. This CDR3 is 15 amino acids long. Germline CDR1 ENHRY, CDR2 SYGVKD. The sequencing used peripheral blood, collected on day 0 of MenACWY control vaccination. The chain has TRBV10-3 and TRBJ1-1; 7 bases are a match to TRBD1. The TCR comes from an adult in good health. Here the CDR3 DNA reads TGTGCCATCAGTGAGACGACAGGGAAGAACACTGAAGCTTTCTTT. Amino acid sequence: CAISETTGKNTEAFF.